The sequence of this T cell receptor (beta chain) was determined in a study of regulatory T cells in long-lasting Graves disease. General study findings and limits: Among persistent patients, a larger number of public clonotypes were shared (about 3,000) than among newly diagnosed patients (under 1,000). The researchers studied only peripheral blood, not thyroid tissue.

As regards this clonotype: Its antigen is unidentified.

CDR3-region Arm-PCR and iRepertoire HTBI primers produced the TCR beta libraries. MiXCR, run by TCRdb on the multiplex PCR reads, gives a single entry per CDR3 protein. The sample gives roughly 530,000 distinct CDR3 sequences, 15% to 20% of which show up once; approximately 25% is in the top ten. Time point: newly diagnosed GD, antithyroid drugs for less than 3 months. Scientists built the TCR library using RNA that was extracted from PBMCs. V dropped 6 bases and J dropped 3 bases, with 18 bases sitting between them. The length of the CDR3 is 15 residues. CDR1 and CDR2 from the germline V gene are MNHNS and SASEGT. This sample also appeared in a second study, on T cells in Graves' hyperthyroidism and ophthalmopathy. That source notes: TCR CDR3 regions were first amplified by RT-PCR with HTBI primers.

The sequence derives from a woman aged 35-65 years with Graves disease. Source: peripheral blood mononuclear cells (PBMCs), taken at new diagnosis, from a patient treated with antithyroid drugs. V usage is TRBV6-1 and J usage is TRBJ2-7; D may be TRBD2 (6 bases). CDR3 residues: CASSPRGGLGYEQYF. CDR3 nucleotide sequence: TGTGCCAGCAGCCCCCGTGGGGGGTTAGGCTACGAGCAGTACTTC.